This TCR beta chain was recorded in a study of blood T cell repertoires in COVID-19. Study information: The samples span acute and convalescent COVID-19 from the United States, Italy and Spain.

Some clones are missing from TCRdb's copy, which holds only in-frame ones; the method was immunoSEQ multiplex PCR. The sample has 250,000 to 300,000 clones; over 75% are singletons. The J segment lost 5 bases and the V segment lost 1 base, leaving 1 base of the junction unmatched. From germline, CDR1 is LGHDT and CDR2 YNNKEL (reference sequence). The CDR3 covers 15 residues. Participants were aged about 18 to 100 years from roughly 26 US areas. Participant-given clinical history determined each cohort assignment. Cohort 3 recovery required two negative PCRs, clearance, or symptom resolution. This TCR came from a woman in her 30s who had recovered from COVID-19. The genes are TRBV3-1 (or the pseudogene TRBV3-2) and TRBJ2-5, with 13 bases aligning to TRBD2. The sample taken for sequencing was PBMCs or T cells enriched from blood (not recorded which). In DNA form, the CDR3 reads TGTGCCAGCAGCCAAGTACTAGCGGGAGGGGAGACCCAGTACTTC. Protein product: CASSQVLAGGETQYF.